Sequencing of this TCR beta chain was carried out in a study of PD-1 blockade in classical Hodgkin lymphoma. Overall study context: A 3 mg/kg intravenous dose of nivolumab was received by patients every 2 weeks. The study's findings and limits: A significant rise in TCR diversity by C4D1 was seen for CD4+ but not CD8+ cells. TCR diversity at baseline was reported to be reduced in newly diagnosed patients relative to healthy donors. Repertoire differences have undefined causes, possibly disease activity or prior therapy.

Notes on this clone: As yet, its antigen is unknown.

J was trimmed by 7 bases and V by 3 bases; bases with no gene match: 4. Germline CDR1 reads SGDLS; CDR2 reads YYNGEE. The CDR3 has 15 amino acids. Every patient relapsed after autologous stem cell transplantation, and brentuximab vedotin exposure varied. Clones were read by immunoSEQ multiplex PCR, and TCRdb kept only the in-frame ones, dropping some. The table records fewer than 75,000 clones, more than 75% of them present only once. This chain links TRBV9 with TRBJ2-1; TRBD2 agrees at 13 bases. This receptor was taken from a human donor with classical Hodgkin lymphoma. Sequencing was performed on peripheral blood mononuclear cells (PBMCs), taken before the second cycle of nivolumab. Written as DNA, the CDR3 is TGTGCCAGCAGCGCAACTAGCGGGGGGGTAAATGAGCAGTTCTTC. Protein: CASSATSGGVNEQFF.